The rows below give T cell receptor beta chains drawn from one sample of a study of Graves' ophthalmopathy and Graves' hyperthyroidism. TCRdb re-analysed the multiplex PCR reads in MiXCR, keeping a single row per CDR3 protein. Among more than 1,000,000 distinct CDR3 sequences listed, less than 45% were seen once. Input material: peripheral blood or thyroid tissue (not recorded which). The receptors come from an adult man with Graves' hyperthyroidism. Both conserved end residues are part of each CDR3.

J,V,CDR3
TRBJ1-6,TRBV20-1,CSARDSSPLHF
TRBJ1-1,TRBV15,CATSRTAGKTEAFF
TRBJ2-2,TRBV2,CASIPLAAGPNTGELFF
TRBJ2-5,TRBV5-1,CASSLALDRVGETQYF
TRBJ2-7,TRBV29-1,CSVRTGLSEQYF
TRBJ2-5,TRBV19,CASHVYGQETQYF
TRBJ1-2,TRBV7-9,CASSLGGHQGSNYGYTF
TRBJ1-4,TRBV9,CASSSGQGKEKLFF
TRBJ2-7,TRBV28,CASRRESKYEQYF
TRBJ2-7,TRBV4-3,CASSQRGTPTYEQYF
TRBJ2-7,TRBV10-2,CASSAGLAGPYAQYF
TRBJ1-1,TRBV20-1,CSGENRAGTEAFF
TRBJ1-5,TRBV7-4,CASSLAPRQPQHF
TRBJ1-3,TRBV10-3,CAVQQDDRGNTIYF
TRBJ2-5,TRBV4-3,CASSQEYWTTETGETQYF
TRBJ1-6,TRBV28,CASSTTGVATSPLHF
TRBJ1-3,TRBV4-1,CASSQDRKNTIYF
TRBJ1-2,TRBV7-9,CASSFTRDRGHGYTF